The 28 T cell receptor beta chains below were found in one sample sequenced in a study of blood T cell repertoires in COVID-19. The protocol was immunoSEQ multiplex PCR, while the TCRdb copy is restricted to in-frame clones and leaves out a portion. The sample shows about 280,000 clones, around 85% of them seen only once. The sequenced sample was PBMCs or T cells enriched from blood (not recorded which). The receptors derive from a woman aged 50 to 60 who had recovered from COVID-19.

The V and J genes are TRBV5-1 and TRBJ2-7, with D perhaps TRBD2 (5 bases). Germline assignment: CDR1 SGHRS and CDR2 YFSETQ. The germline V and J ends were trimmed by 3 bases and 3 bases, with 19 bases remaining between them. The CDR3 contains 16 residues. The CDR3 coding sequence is TGCGCCAGCAGCTCGAGGTTCTCGACTACGAGCTACGAGCAGTACTTC. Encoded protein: CASSSRFSTTSYEQYF.

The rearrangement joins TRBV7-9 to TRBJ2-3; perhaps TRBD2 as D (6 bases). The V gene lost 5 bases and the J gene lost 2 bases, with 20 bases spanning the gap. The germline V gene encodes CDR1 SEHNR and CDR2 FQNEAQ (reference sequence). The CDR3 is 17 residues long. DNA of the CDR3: TGTGCCAGCAGCGCCCTCCGAACGGGAGTGTCCACAGATACGCAGTATTTT. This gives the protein CASSALRTGVSTDTQYF.

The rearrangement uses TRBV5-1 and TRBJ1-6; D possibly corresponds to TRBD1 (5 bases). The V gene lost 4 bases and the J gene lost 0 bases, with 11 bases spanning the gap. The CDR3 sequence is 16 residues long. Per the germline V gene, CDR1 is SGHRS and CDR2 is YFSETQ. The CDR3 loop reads CASSLRTGSYNSPLHF. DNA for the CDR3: TGCGCCAGCAGCCTGAGAACAGGCTCCTATAATTCACCCCTCCACTTT.

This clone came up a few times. The CDR3, as DNA: TGTGCCAGCAGCGAGGGACTGGTCCTAGCCAAAAACATTCAGTACTTC. This codes for CASSEGLVLAKNIQYF. The V gene is TRBV7-2, the J gene TRBJ2-4, with D possibly being TRBD2 (6 bases). Germline values: CDR1 SGHTA, CDR2 FQGNSA. Trimming took off 5 bases at V and 0 bases at J, with 14 bases between the two ends. The CDR3 spans 16 residues.

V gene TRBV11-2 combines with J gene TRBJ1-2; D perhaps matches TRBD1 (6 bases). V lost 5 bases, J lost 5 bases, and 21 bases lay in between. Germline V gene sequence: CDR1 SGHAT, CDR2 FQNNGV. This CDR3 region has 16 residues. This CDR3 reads CASSPNQVRGGYGYTF. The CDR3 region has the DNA TGTGCCAGCAGCCCGAACCAGGTCAGGGGCGGGTATGGCTACACCTTC.

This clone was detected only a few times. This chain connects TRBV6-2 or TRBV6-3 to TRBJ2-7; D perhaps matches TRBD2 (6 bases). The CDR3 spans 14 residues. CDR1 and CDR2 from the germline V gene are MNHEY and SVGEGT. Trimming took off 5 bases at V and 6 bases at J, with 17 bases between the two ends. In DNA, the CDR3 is TGTGCCAGCAGTCTGGATACTAGCTCGGCCGAGCAGTACTTC. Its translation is CASSLDTSSAEQYF.

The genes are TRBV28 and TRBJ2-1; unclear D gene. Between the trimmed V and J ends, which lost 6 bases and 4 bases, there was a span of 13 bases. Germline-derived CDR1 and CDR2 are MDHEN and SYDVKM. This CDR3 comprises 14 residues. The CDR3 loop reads CASRDLLEYNEQFF. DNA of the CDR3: TGTGCCAGCAGGGATCTATTGGAGTACAATGAGCAGTTCTTC.

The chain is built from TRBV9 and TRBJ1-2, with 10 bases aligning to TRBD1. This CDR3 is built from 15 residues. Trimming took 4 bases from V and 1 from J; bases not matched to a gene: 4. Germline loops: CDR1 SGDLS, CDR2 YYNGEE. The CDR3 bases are TGTGCCAGCAGCTTCCGGACAGGGGGTAACTATGGCTACACCTTC. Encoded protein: CASSFRTGGNYGYTF.

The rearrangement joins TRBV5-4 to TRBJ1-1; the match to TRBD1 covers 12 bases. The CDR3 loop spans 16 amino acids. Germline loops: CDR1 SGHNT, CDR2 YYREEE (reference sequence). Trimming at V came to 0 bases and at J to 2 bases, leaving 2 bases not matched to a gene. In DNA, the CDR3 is TGTGCCAGCAGCTTGGGAGGGACAGGGGGCAACACTGAAGCTTTCTTT. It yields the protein CASSLGGTGGNTEAFF.

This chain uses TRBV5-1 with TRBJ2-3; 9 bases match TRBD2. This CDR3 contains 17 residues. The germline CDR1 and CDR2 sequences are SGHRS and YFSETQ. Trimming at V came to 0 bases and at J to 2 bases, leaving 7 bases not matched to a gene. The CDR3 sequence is CASSLVGLAGTTDTQYF. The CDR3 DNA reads TGCGCCAGCAGCTTGGTTGGCCTAGCGGGGACCACAGATACGCAGTATTTT.

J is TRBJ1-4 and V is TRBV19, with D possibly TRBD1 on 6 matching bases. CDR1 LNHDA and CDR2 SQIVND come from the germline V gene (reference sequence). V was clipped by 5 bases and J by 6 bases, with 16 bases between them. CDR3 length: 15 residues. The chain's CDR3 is CASSQRLGGDEKLFF. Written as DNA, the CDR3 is TGTGCCAGTAGTCAACGGTTAGGGGGGGATGAAAAACTGTTTTTT.

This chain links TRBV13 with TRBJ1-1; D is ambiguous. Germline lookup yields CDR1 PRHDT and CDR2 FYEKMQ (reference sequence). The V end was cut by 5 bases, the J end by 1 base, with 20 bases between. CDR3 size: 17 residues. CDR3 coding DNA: TGTGCCAGCAGCCTCCAAACGATCTCGGGTGAGAACACTGAAGCTTTCTTT. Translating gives CASSLQTISGENTEAFF.

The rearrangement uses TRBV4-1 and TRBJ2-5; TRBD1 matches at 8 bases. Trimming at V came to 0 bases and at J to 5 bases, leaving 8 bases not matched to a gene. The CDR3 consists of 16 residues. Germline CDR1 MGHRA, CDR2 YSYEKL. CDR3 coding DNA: TGCGCCAGCAGCCAAGATCGAAACAGGGGGTGGGAGACCCAGTACTTC. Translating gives CASSQDRNRGWETQYF.

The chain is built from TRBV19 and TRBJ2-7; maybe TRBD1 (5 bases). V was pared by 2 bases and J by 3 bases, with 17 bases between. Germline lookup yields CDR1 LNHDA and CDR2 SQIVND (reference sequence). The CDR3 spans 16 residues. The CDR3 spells CASSIRGRGSLYEQYF. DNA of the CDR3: TGTGCCAGTAGTATAAGGGGCCGTGGCAGTCTCTACGAGCAGTACTTC.

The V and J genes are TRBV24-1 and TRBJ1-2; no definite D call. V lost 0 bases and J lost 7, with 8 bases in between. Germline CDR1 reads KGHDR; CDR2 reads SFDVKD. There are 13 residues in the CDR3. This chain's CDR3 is CATSDLGGGGYTF. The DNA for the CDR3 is TGTGCCACCAGTGATTTGGGAGGTGGTGGCTACACCTTC.

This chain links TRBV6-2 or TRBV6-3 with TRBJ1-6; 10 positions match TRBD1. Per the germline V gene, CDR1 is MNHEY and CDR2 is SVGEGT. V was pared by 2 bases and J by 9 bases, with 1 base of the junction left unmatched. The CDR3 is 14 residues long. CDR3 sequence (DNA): TGTGCCAGCAGTTACGGGACAGGGGTTTCACCCCTCCACTTT. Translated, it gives CASSYGTGVSPLHF.

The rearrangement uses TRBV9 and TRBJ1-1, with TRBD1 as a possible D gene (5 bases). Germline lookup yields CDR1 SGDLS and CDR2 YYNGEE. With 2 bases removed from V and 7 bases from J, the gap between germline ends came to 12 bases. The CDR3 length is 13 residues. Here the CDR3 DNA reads TGTGCCAGCAGCGTCCTCCAGGGCAGTGAAGCTTTCTTT. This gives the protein CASSVLQGSEAFF.

The CDR3 DNA reads as TGTGCCAGCAGACAGACACTTTACGAGCAGTACTTC. Its translation: CASRQTLYEQYF. The chain recombines TRBV7-8 with TRBJ2-7; the D is unclear. The germline V gene has CDR1 SGHVS and CDR2 FQNEAQ. V dropped 6 bases and J dropped 4 bases, with 10 bases sitting between them. The CDR3 is 12 amino acids. Variable domain in full (rest from reference TRBV7-8 and TRBJ2-7): GAGVSQSPRYKVAKRGQDVALRCDPISGHVSLFWYQQALGQGPEFLTYFQNEAQLDKSGLPSDRFFAERPEGSVSTLKIQRTQQEDSAVYLCASRQTLYEQYFGPGTRLTVT.

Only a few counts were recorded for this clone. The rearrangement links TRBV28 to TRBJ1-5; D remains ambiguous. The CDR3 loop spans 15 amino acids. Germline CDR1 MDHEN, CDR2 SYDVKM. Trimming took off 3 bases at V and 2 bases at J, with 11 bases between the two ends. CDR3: CASSFQQQRNQPQHF. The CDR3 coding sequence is TGTGCCAGCAGTTTCCAACAGCAGCGCAATCAGCCCCAGCATTTT.

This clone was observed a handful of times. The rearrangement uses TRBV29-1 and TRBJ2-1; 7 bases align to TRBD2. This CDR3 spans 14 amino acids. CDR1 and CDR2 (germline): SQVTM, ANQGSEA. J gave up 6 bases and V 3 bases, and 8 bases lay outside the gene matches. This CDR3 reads CSVDKAGASNEQFF. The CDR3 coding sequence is TGCAGCGTTGACAAGGCGGGAGCCTCCAATGAGCAGTTCTTC.

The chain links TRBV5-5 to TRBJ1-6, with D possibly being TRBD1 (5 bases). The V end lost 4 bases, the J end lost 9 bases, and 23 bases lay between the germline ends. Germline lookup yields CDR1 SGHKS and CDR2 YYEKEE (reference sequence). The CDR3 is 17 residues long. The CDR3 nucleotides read TGTGCCAGCAGCGGGGGGACGGGGTTGTATTTTAGTTCACCCCTCCACTTT. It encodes CASSGGTGLYFSSPLHF.

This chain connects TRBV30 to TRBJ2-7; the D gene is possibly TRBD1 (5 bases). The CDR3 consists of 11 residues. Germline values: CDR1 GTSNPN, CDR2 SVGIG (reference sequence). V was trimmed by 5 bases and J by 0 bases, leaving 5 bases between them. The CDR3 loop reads CAWGASYEQYF. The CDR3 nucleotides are TGTGCCTGGGGGGCCTCCTACGAGCAGTACTTC.

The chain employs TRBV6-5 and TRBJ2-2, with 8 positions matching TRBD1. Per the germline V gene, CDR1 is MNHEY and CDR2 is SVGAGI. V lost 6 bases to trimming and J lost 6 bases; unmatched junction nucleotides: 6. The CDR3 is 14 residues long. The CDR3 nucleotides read TGTGCCAGCAGACGGGACAGGTCGGCCGGGGAGCTGTTTTTT. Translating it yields CASRRDRSAGELFF.

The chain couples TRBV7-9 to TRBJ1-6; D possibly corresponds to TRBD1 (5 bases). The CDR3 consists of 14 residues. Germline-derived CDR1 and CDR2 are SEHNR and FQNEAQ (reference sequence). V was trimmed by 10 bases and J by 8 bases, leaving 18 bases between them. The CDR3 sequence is CATREGTGDSPLHF. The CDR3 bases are TGTGCCACACGGGAAGGGACTGGAGATTCACCCCTCCACTTT. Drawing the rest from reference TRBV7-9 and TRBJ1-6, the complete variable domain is DTGVSQNPRHKITKRGQNVTFRCDPISEHNRLYWYRQTLGQGPEFLTYFQNEAQLEKSRLLSDRFSAERPKGSFSTLEIQRTEQGDSAMYLCATREGTGDSPLHFGNGTRLTVT.

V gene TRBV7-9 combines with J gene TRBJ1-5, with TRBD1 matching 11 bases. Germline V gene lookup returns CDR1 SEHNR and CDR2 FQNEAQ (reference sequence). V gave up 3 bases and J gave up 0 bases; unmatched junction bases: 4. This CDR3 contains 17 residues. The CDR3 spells CASSLGTGGHSNQPQHF. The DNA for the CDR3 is TGTGCCAGCAGCTTGGGGACAGGGGGGCATAGCAATCAGCCCCAGCATTTT.

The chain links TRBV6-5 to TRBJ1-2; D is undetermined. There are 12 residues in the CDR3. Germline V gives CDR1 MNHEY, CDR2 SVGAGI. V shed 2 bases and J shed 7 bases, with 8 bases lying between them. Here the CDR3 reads CASSYDTVGYTF. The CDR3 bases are TGTGCCAGCAGTTACGACACGGTTGGCTACACCTTC.

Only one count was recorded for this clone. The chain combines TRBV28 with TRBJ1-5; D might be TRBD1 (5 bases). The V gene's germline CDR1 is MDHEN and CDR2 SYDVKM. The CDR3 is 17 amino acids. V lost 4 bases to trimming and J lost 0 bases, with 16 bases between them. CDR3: CASSSLWQGSSNQPQHF. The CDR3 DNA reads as TGTGCCAGCAGTTCCCTTTGGCAGGGTAGTAGCAATCAGCCCCAGCATTTT.

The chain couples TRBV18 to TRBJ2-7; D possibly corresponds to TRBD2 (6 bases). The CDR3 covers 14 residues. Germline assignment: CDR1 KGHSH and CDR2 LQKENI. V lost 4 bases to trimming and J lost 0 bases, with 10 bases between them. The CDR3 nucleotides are TGTGCCAGCTCACTTAGCGGTGACTCCTACGAGCAGTACTTC. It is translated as CASSLSGDSYEQYF.